Following are 27 T cell receptor beta chains from one sample sequenced in a study of blood T cell repertoires in COVID-19. Produced via immunoSEQ multiplex PCR; TCRdb's table is partial and in-frame only. The sample records roughly 70,000 clones, less than 75% being singletons. Sample: peripheral blood. The receptors come from a man aged 55 to 70 with acute or convalescent COVID-19.

The chain uses TRBV6-5 and TRBJ2-2; possible D gene TRBD1, 6 bases. Germline lookup yields CDR1 MNHEY and CDR2 SVGAGI. There are 12 residues in the CDR3. Trimming pared 5 bases from V and 9 bases from J, leaving 10 bases between. CDR3 sequence reads: CASSRQDRELFF. The CDR3 nucleotides read TGTGCCAGCAGTCGACAGGACCGGGAGCTGTTTTTT.

This chain joins TRBV7-3 and TRBJ2-7, with D perhaps TRBD1 (7 bases). The CDR3 length is 16 residues. Per the germline V gene, CDR1 is SGHTA and CDR2 is FQGTGA. Trimming pared 4 bases from V and 3 bases from J, leaving 19 bases between. In nucleotides, the CDR3 is TGTGCCAGCAGCTCAGGCGCGGGACAGACTAACTACGAGCAGTACGTC. It yields the protein CASSSGAGQTNYEQYV.

This clone was observed once. The V and J genes are TRBV7-2 and TRBJ2-5; D is undetermined. CDR1 and CDR2 (germline): SGHTA, FQGNSA. The V end was cut by 5 bases, the J end by 4 bases, with 11 bases between. CDR3 length: 13 amino acids. CDR3 in amino acids: CASSTEIRETQYF. DNA of the CDR3: TGTGCCAGCAGCACAGAGATAAGAGAGACCCAGTACTTC.

The chain combines TRBV6-5 with TRBJ1-5; maybe TRBD1 (5 bases). From germline, CDR1 is MNHEY and CDR2 SVGAGI. Trimming took off 2 bases at V and 0 bases at J, with 11 bases between the two ends. CDR3 size: 16 residues. CDR3 sequence (DNA): TGTGCCAGCAGTTACGCCCCGGGGGTTAGCAATCAGCCCCAGCATTTT. It codes for CASSYAPGVSNQPQHF.

V usage is TRBV7-6 and J usage is TRBJ2-5, with 8 bases that match TRBD1. The CDR3 length is 15 residues. J gave up 1 base and V 1 base, and 2 bases lay outside the gene matches. The V gene's germline CDR1 is SGHVS and CDR2 FNYEAQ. The CDR3 bases are TGTGCCAGCAGCTTAGGCGACAGGGGCCAAGAGACCCAGTACTTC. This encodes CASSLGDRGQETQYF.

The genes are TRBV6-5 and TRBJ2-7, with a possible D match to TRBD2 (6 bases). The CDR3 totals 15 residues. The germline V gene encodes CDR1 MNHEY and CDR2 SVGAGI. Trimming removed 6 bases from V and 6 bases from J, with 21 bases in between. CDR3 nucleotides: TGTGCCAGCAGGCCCCTAGACGGGAGTACGGGCGAGCAGTACTTC. It is translated as CASRPLDGSTGEQYF.

This chain uses TRBV7-2 with TRBJ2-1, with 7 nucleotides matching TRBD1. With V trimmed by 6 bases and J by 0 bases, 5 bases remained unmatched. CDR3 length equals 15 residues. The germline gives CDR1 SGHTA, CDR2 FQGNSA. CDR3 loop: CASSHRGPSYNEQFF. The CDR3 coding sequence is TGTGCCAGCAGTCACAGGGGACCCTCCTACAATGAGCAGTTCTTC.

This chain joins TRBV5-1 and TRBJ2-1; 13 bases are a match to TRBD2. CDR1 is SGHRS, CDR2 YFSETQ, per germline. The CDR3 extends over 15 amino acids. V lost 1 base and J lost 9; bases outside the gene matches: 4. CDR3 residues: CASSLTSGREGEQFF. CDR3 coding DNA: TGCGCCAGCAGCTTGACTAGCGGGAGGGAGGGTGAGCAGTTCTTC.

V and J are TRBV6-5 and TRBJ1-1; 7 nucleotides align to TRBD1. The CDR3 runs 13 residues. Germline V gene data show CDR1 as MNHEY and CDR2 as SVGAGI. V dropped 6 bases and J dropped 11; count of bases not matched to a gene: 12. The CDR3 sequence is CASSQRGQLEAFF. CDR3 nucleotide sequence: TGTGCCAGCAGCCAACGGGGACAGCTCGAGGCTTTCTTT.

J is TRBJ1-2 and V is TRBV7-3, with D unresolved. The CDR3 sequence is 14 residues long. V lost 4 bases, J lost 7 bases, and 16 bases lay in between. Germline V lookup: CDR1 SGHTA, CDR2 FQGTGA. The CDR3 is CASSSDPGGSGYTF. Written as DNA, the CDR3 is TGTGCCAGCAGCTCCGATCCTGGAGGAAGTGGCTACACCTTC.

This chain connects TRBV28 to TRBJ2-5; 8 bases line up with TRBD2. The CDR3 runs to 16 residues. After removal of 3 bases from V and 11 bases from J, the junction contained 17 bases not matched to a gene. Germline loops: CDR1 MDHEN, CDR2 SYDVKM. In DNA form, the CDR3 reads TGTGCCAGCAGTTTCAGGCCTAACCTTGGCGGGAGGAATCAGTACTTC. Its translation is CASSFRPNLGGRNQYF.

This clone was observed a handful of times. This chain uses TRBV3-1 (or the pseudogene TRBV3-2) with TRBJ2-3; 8 bases match TRBD2. The CDR3 totals 18 residues. CDR1 is LGHDT, CDR2 YNNKEL, per germline (reference sequence). Trimming cost V 0 bases and J 2 bases; bases outside gene matches: 10. The CDR3 coding sequence is TGTGCCAGCAGCCAAGATACCTTTAGCGGGGATTACACAGATACGCAGTATTTT. This sequence encodes CASSQDTFSGDYTDTQYF.

This clone was seen repeatedly, ten times or more. The chain has TRBV2 and TRBJ2-5; TRBD1 might be the D (6 bases). Germline V CDR1 and CDR2: SNHLY, FYNNEI. V gave up 5 bases and J gave up 5 bases, with 12 bases separating them. CDR3 length equals 13 residues. This CDR3 reads CASSSDRRETQYF. The CDR3 DNA follows: TGTGCCAGCAGTTCGGACAGACGGGAGACCCAGTACTTC.

This chain uses TRBV2 with TRBJ2-3; 11 bases map to TRBD2. Germline V gene sequence: CDR1 SNHLY, CDR2 FYNNEI. The CDR3 sequence is 15 residues long. With 5 bases clipped from V and 6 bases from J, the junction kept 7 bases outside the gene matches. The CDR3: CASSPFTSGSDTQYF. The CDR3 DNA sequence: TGTGCCAGCAGTCCGTTCACTAGCGGGAGTGATACGCAGTATTTT.

This clone showed up just a few times. For the CDR3, the DNA is TGTGCCAGCAGCCAAGCGGTAATCGGGGAGCTGTTTTTT. The encoded protein is CASSQAVIGELFF. This rearrangement joins TRBV4-2 to TRBJ2-2; D remains unclear. The V gene lost 1 base and the J gene lost 7 bases, with 7 bases spanning the gap. The CDR3 runs to 13 residues. Germline values: CDR1 LGHNA, CDR2 YNFKEQ.

The chain combines TRBV19 with TRBJ1-4; 7 nucleotides align to TRBD1. V gave up 5 bases and J gave up 0 bases; unmatched junction bases: 3. CDR3 length: 15 residues. In germline, CDR1 is LNHDA, CDR2 SQIVND (reference sequence). CDR3 coding DNA: TGTGCCAGTAGTCAAACAGGGGCAACTAATGAAAAACTGTTTTTT. Its translation is CASSQTGATNEKLFF.

This clone showed up many times. This CDR3 is CASSRGQLYGYTF. The CDR3 coding sequence is TGTGCCAGCAGCCGGGGACAGCTCTATGGCTACACCTTC. V usage is TRBV27 and J usage is TRBJ1-2; TRBD1 matches at 7 bases. This CDR3 has 13 amino acids. The ends lost 6 bases at V and 4 bases at J; junction bases unmatched: 5. Germline lookup yields CDR1 MNHEY and CDR2 SMNVEV (reference sequence).

This chain links TRBV5-5 with TRBJ2-5, with D possibly being TRBD1 (5 bases). Germline CDR1 reads SGHKS; CDR2 reads YYEKEE (reference sequence). V was cut by 0 bases and J by 3 bases, with 9 bases left in between. The CDR3 has 14 residues. The CDR3 protein is CASSLAGREETQYF. CDR3 bases: TGTGCCAGCAGCTTGGCCGGCAGGGAAGAGACCCAGTACTTC.

V usage is TRBV11-2 and J usage is TRBJ2-5, with 9 bases lining up with TRBD1. The length of the CDR3 is 15 residues. Trimming at V came to 7 bases and at J to 5 bases, leaving 11 bases not matched to a gene. CDR1 and CDR2 from the germline V gene are SGHAT and FQNNGV. The CDR3 is CASTTGGSAVETQYF. The CDR3 region has the DNA TGTGCCAGCACTACAGGGGGCTCCGCCGTGGAGACCCAGTACTTC.

This clone was counted at least ten times. The chain joins TRBV21-1 to TRBJ2-5; the table's D call of TRBD1 was not tested on the DNA. TRBV21-1 is a recognized pseudogene. The CDR3 is 17 amino acids. This CDR3 is CASSKAQDRRPQETQYF. CDR3 DNA sequence: TGTGCCAGCAGCAAAGCGCAGGACAGGAGGCCCCAAGAGACCCAGTACTTC.

This chain uses TRBV6-2 or TRBV6-3 with TRBJ1-1; 11 positions agree with TRBD1. Germline V gene sequence: CDR1 MNHEY, CDR2 SVGEGT. The V and J ends lost 2 bases and 4 bases, in that order; junction bases with no gene match: 6. CDR3 length: 16 amino acids. The CDR3 DNA sequence: TGTGCCAGCAGTTACGCCGGGACAGGGGGAGGCACTGAAGCTTTCTTT. It yields the protein CASSYAGTGGGTEAFF.

The V call is TRBV2, the J call TRBJ1-2, with TRBD1 identical over 8 bases. V gave up 7 bases and J gave up 8 bases; unmatched junction bases: 15. The CDR3 is 15 amino acids. In germline, CDR1 is SNHLY, CDR2 FYNNEI. CDR3 nucleotides: TGTGCCAGCATCCCGGGGGGCAGGGGGCACGGCGGCTACACCTTC. Translation: CASIPGGRGHGGYTF.

V is TRBV19 and J is TRBJ2-7; a possible D gene is TRBD2 (7 bases). Germline values: CDR1 LNHDA, CDR2 SQIVND (reference sequence). V lost 5 bases and J lost 3, with 29 bases in between. CDR3 length: 19 residues. The CDR3 bases are TGTGCCAGTAGTGGGGGGGGCGGAGGAAGGTCCTACATACGCTACGAGCAGTACGTC. Translated, it gives CASSGGGGGRSYIRYEQYV.

The chain is built from TRBV5-4 and TRBJ2-3; TRBD2 agrees at 10 bases. Germline CDR1 and CDR2: SGHNT and YYREEE (reference sequence). Germline trimming cut 4 bases from V and 1 base from J; bases unmatched to any gene: 3. The CDR3 has 15 amino acids. The CDR3 is CASSHGTSGTDTQYF. CDR3 DNA: TGTGCCAGCAGCCACGGGACTAGCGGCACAGATACGCAGTATTTT.

The rearrangement uses TRBV3-1 (or the pseudogene TRBV3-2) and TRBJ2-7, with a tentative D call TRBD1 (6 bases). Trimming pared 0 bases from V and 5 bases from J, leaving 8 bases between. The CDR3 sequence is 13 residues long. Germline V gene data show CDR1 as LGHDT and CDR2 as YNNKEL (reference sequence). The CDR3 sequence: CASSQDRGHEQYV. CDR3 in DNA: TGTGCCAGCAGCCAAGACAGGGGCCACGAGCAGTACGTC.

This clone is a singleton in its sample. This rearrangement joins TRBV7-2 to TRBJ1-4; the D gene is possibly TRBD1 (6 bases). The ends were cut back, 2 bases at V and 2 bases at J, with 12 bases in the middle. The CDR3 is 16 amino acids. Germline V lookup: CDR1 SGHTA, CDR2 FQGNSA. The CDR3 here is CASSLRGGGTNEKLFF. CDR3 sequence (DNA): TGTGCCAGCAGCTTACGAGGGGGAGGGACTAATGAAAAACTGTTTTTT.

The chain combines TRBV7-3 with TRBJ2-5; 10 nucleotides agree with TRBD2. Trimming took 4 bases from V and 4 from J; bases not matched to a gene: 6. Germline V gene lookup returns CDR1 SGHTA and CDR2 FQGTGA. This CDR3 contains 15 residues. The CDR3 nucleotides read TGTGCCAGCAGCTCCGGTAGCGGGGGGAGAGAGACCCAGTACTTC. Residues: CASSSGSGGRETQYF.